These 29 T cell receptor beta chains were all obtained from the same sample, sequenced in a study of human T cells and chemical hapten exposure. TCRdb used MiXCR to reprocess the RACE reads, holding one entry per CDR3 protein. In the table there are 89,000 or so distinct CDR3 sequences, around 6.7% of which are singletons. As for time point: patch test 2, 6 weeks after DPC sensitization. Noted treatment: therapeutic diphenylcyclopropenone sensitization with weekly scalp DPC. The sample here was whole blood, taken in connection with sensitization to the hapten diphenylcyclopropenone (DPC). Source of these receptors: a woman under 40 with alopecia areata. Some clones in this sample may be carry-over from other donors' samples.

This CDR3 is CASSLPGTKDNEQFF. The CDR3 coding sequence is TGTGCCAGCAGCCTCCCCGGGACAAAAGACAATGAGCAGTTCTTC. The chain has TRBV7-3 and TRBJ2-1, with D perhaps TRBD1 (6 bases). Deletions cut 5 bases from V and 5 bases from J, with 16 bases between. The CDR3 runs 15 residues. The germline V gene has CDR1 SGHTA and CDR2 FQGTGA.

This clonotype turned up a few times. The rearrangement joins TRBV2 to TRBJ2-6; D gene unclear. V lost 2 bases and J lost 0, with 8 bases in between. The CDR3 runs 16 residues. Germline values: CDR1 SNHLY, CDR2 FYNNEI. The CDR3 DNA is TGTGCCAGCAGTGAATCGGAGTACTCTGGGGCCAACGTCCTGACTTTC. It translates to CASSESEYSGANVLTF.

The sample holds a few counts of this clonotype. V and J are TRBV7-9 and TRBJ1-1; D gene ambiguous. This CDR3 has 12 residues. Germline CDR1 reads SEHNR; CDR2 reads FQNEAQ (reference sequence). Trimming pared 8 bases from V and 3 bases from J, leaving 10 bases between. CDR3 DNA sequence: TGTGCCAGCTGTGGAAGGTACACTGAAGCTTTCTTT. This encodes CASCGRYTEAFF. The full variable domain, rest sourced from reference TRBV7-9 and TRBJ1-1, is DTGVSQNPRHKITKRGQNVTFRCDPISEHNRLYWYRQTLGQGPEFLTYFQNEAQLEKSRLLSDRFSAERPKGSFSTLEIQRTEQGDSAMYLCASCGRYTEAFFGQGTRLTVV.

This clonotype was picked up many times. The V call is TRBV2, the J call TRBJ1-5; tentative D call: TRBD1 (6 bases). The CDR3 is made up of 14 amino acids. Germline-derived CDR1 and CDR2 are SNHLY and FYNNEI. Between the trimmed V and J ends, which lost 6 bases and 8 bases, there was a span of 17 bases. CDR3 sequence reads: CASRTPGQEKPQHF. The CDR3 region has the DNA TGTGCCAGCAGAACCCCGGGACAAGAAAAGCCCCAGCATTTT.

This clonotype was counted only a few times. The chain is built from TRBV20-1 and TRBJ2-3; D not certain. V lost 5 bases, J lost 3 bases, and 6 bases lay in between. In germline, CDR1 is DFQATT, CDR2 SNEGSKA (reference sequence). There are 11 residues in the CDR3. The CDR3 here is CSAETTDTQYF. As DNA, the CDR3 is TGCAGTGCTGAGACTACAGATACGCAGTATTTT.

This clonotype was observed many times. In DNA, the CDR3 is TGTGCCAGCAGCCAAGGAGGGCCACTAGTAAACAATGAGCAGTTCTTC. It specifies CASSQGGPLVNNEQFF. The chain has TRBV14 and TRBJ2-1, with a possible D match to TRBD2 (5 bases). The germline CDR1 and CDR2 sequences are SGHDN and FVKESK. The CDR3 runs 16 residues. V was trimmed by 1 base and J by 5 bases, leaving 15 bases between them.

In its sample, this clonotype was seen many times. This sequence joins TRBV6-6 and TRBJ1-5; D gene uncertain. The CDR3 contains 16 residues. V dropped 2 bases and J dropped 0 bases, with 11 bases sitting between them. The germline gives CDR1 MNHNY, CDR2 SVGAGI (reference sequence). CDR3 residues: CASSYEPNYSNQPQHF. Written as DNA, the CDR3 is TGTGCCAGCAGTTACGAGCCCAACTATAGCAATCAGCCCCAGCATTTT.

This clonotype was picked up many times. The V call is TRBV7-9, the J call TRBJ2-3, with a possible D match to TRBD2 (6 bases). Germline values: CDR1 SEHNR, CDR2 FQNEAQ (reference sequence). There are 19 residues in the CDR3. V lost 4 bases and J 2 bases, leaving 25 bases between the germline ends. In DNA, the CDR3 is TGTGCCAGCAGCTCCAACCATCCCGGGACTCGCTCACCCACAGATACGCAGTATTTT. Amino acid sequence: CASSSNHPGTRSPTDTQYF.

The chain recombines TRBV9 with TRBJ2-5; 11 positions agree with TRBD2. Germline-derived CDR1 and CDR2 are SGDLS and YYNGEE. With 4 bases clipped from V and 5 bases from J, the junction kept 10 bases outside the gene matches. This CDR3 has 16 amino acids. The CDR3 region is CASSTQTSGVLETQYF. DNA of the CDR3: TGTGCCAGCAGCACACAGACTAGCGGGGTTCTGGAGACCCAGTACTTC.

This clonotype came up many times. The V gene is TRBV12-3 or TRBV12-4, the J gene TRBJ1-5; TRBD1 agrees at 8 bases. Losses at the gene ends were 5 bases for V and 6 bases for J; bases not matched to a gene: 6. The CDR3 has 14 amino acids. The CDR3 here is CASSRDRRRQPQHF. CDR3 bases: TGTGCCAGCAGTCGGGACAGGAGGCGTCAGCCCCAGCATTTT.

This clonotype was observed many times. The V and J genes are TRBV29-1 and TRBJ2-1; D perhaps matches TRBD1 (6 bases). With 4 bases removed from V and 2 bases from J, the gap between germline ends came to 9 bases. Per the germline V gene, CDR1 is SQVTM and CDR2 is ANQGSEA. This CDR3 is 13 amino acids long. The CDR3 DNA follows: TGCAGCGTTGCGGGGACAACCTACAATGAGCAGTTCTTC. The encoded protein is CSVAGTTYNEQFF.

Details on this clonotype: This may be a read error: a much more frequent sequence differs by one nucleotide. The chain carries TRBV13 and TRBJ1-1; D might be TRBD1 (5 bases). Germline V lookup: CDR1 PRHDT, CDR2 FYEKMQ (reference sequence). The CDR3 extends over 19 amino acids. CDR3 loop: CVSSEVGYTGTEGNTEAFF. The CDR3 DNA reads TGTGTCAGCAGCGAAGTGGGGTATACCGGGACGGAAGGAAACACTGAAGCTTTCTTT.

This clonotype was seen ten or more times. The V call is TRBV7-3, the J call TRBJ1-1, with TRBD1 identical over 10 bases. J was trimmed by 5 bases and V by 5 bases; bases with no gene match: 11. This CDR3 region has 16 residues. Germline values: CDR1 SGHTA, CDR2 FQGTGA. CDR3 coding DNA: TGTGCCAGCAGCCCAGGGCCCCGGGACAGGGGTACTGAAGCTTTCTTT. Residues: CASSPGPRDRGTEAFF. Based on the CDR3 plus reference TRBV7-3 and TRBJ1-1, the full variable domain is GAGVSQTPSNKVTEKGKYVELRCDPISGHTALYWYRQSLGQGPEFLIYFQGTGAADDSGLPNDRFFAVRPEGSVSTLKIQRTERGDSAVYLCASSPGPRDRGTEAFFGQGTRLTVV.

At least ten counts were recorded for this clonotype. The chain joins TRBV20-1 to TRBJ2-7, with D perhaps assigned TRBD1 or TRBD2 (5 bases each). Trimming took 1 base from V and 5 from J, leaving 9 bases between them. CDR3 length: 12 amino acids. Germline lookup yields CDR1 DFQATT and CDR2 SNEGSKA (reference sequence). CDR3 nucleotides: TGCAGTGCTAGAGTAGGGGACCACGAGCAGTACTTC. It yields the protein CSARVGDHEQYF.

Concerning this clonotype itself: The junction and the germline gene differ at one end; a read error may be behind it. The chain employs TRBV29-1 and TRBJ2-7, with TRBD1 as a possible D gene (5 bases). Per the germline V gene, CDR1 is SQVTM and CDR2 is ANQGSEA. This CDR3 has 13 amino acids. The CDR3 nucleotides are TGCAGCGTTTCTACAGGACGCTCCTTCGAGCAGTACTTC. Protein sequence: CSVSTGRSFEQYF.

This clonotype was observed many times. The gene calls are TRBV29-1 and TRBJ1-1; TRBD1 matches 9 bases. Germline V gene lookup returns CDR1 SQVTM and CDR2 ANQGSEA. With V trimmed by 5 bases and J by 1 base, 5 bases remained unmatched. This CDR3 spans 14 amino acids. CDR3 in amino acids: CSVKGQGANTEAFF. CDR3 nucleotide sequence: TGCAGCGTTAAGGGACAGGGTGCGAACACTGAAGCTTTCTTT.

Comment on this clonotype: A much larger clone lies a single base off, so this may be a read error. This sequence joins TRBV6-5 and TRBJ2-7; D call uncertain. Germline lookup yields CDR1 MNHEY and CDR2 SVGAGI. This CDR3 is 13 amino acids long. The CDR3 loop is CVAFGPGTYEQYF. Here the CDR3 DNA reads TGTGTCGCCTTTGGACCCGGCACCTACGAGCAGTACTTC.

This clonotype was detected many times. The chain recombines TRBV2 with TRBJ1-6; D uncertain. The CDR3 has 11 amino acids. Deletions cut 3 bases from V and 13 bases from J, with 7 bases between. Germline loops: CDR1 SNHLY, CDR2 FYNNEI. CDR3 protein: CASSDFLPLHF. Here the CDR3 DNA reads TGTGCCAGCAGTGACTTTCTCCCCCTCCACTTT.

This clonotype was found many times. The J gene is TRBJ2-7, the V gene TRBV5-1; TRBD1 agrees at 7 bases. The CDR3 is 13 residues long. Germline CDR1 reads SGHRS; CDR2 reads YFSETQ. After removal of 0 bases from V and 12 bases from J, the junction contained 9 bases not matched to a gene. This CDR3 is CASSLDLGQLPYF. The CDR3 region has the DNA TGCGCCAGCAGCTTGGATCTGGGACAGCTCCCGTACTTC. Full variable domain (rest looked up from reference TRBV5-1 and TRBJ2-7): KAGVTQTPRYLIKTRGQQVTLSCSPISGHRSVSWYQQTPGQGLQFLFEYFSETQRNKGNFPGRFSGRQFSNSRSEMNVSTLELGDSALYLCASSLDLGQLPYFGPGTRLTVT.

This clonotype occurred a few times. The gene calls are TRBV19 and TRBJ2-7; the match to TRBD2 covers 12 bases. Germline CDR1 and CDR2: LNHDA and SQIVND (reference sequence). Trimming cost V 9 bases and J 5 bases; bases outside gene matches: 2. This CDR3 has 12 amino acids. The CDR3 coding sequence is TGTGCCAGGACTAGCGGGGGCAACGAGCAGTACTTC. Protein: CARTSGGNEQYF.

About this clonotype itself: A much more abundant neighbour one base away suggests this may be a read error. The chain has TRBV28 and TRBJ2-7; no clear D. Germline V gene lookup returns CDR1 MDHEN and CDR2 SYDVKM. This CDR3 is 13 amino acids long. This CDR3 is CTSSSPYFYEQYF. CDR3 coding DNA: TGTACCAGCAGTTCCCCTTACTTCTACGAGCAGTACTTC.

There are many counts of this clonotype. The V call is TRBV25-1, the J call TRBJ1-1, with D perhaps TRBD1 (6 bases). Between the trimmed V and J ends, which lost 3 bases and 10 bases, there was a span of 15 bases. The CDR3 covers 13 residues. The germline CDR1 and CDR2 sequences are MGHDK and SYGVNS. The DNA of the CDR3 is TGTGCCAGCAGTGAGGGGCAGGGGTTTGTAGCTTTCTTT. Protein product: CASSEGQGFVAFF.

This clonotype turned up a few times. The chain uses TRBV18 and TRBJ1-5, with TRBD1 identical over 7 bases. CDR1 and CDR2 (germline): KGHSH, LQKENI. This CDR3 has 20 amino acids. Trimming removed 6 bases from V and 0 bases from J; junction bases left unmatched: 20. The CDR3 region has the DNA TGTGCCAGCTCCTACGATACGTGGATAGGGAAGGGGGCTAGCAATCAGCCCCAGCATTTT. This codes for CASSYDTWIGKGASNQPQHF.

This clonotype appeared many times. The V and J genes are TRBV6-1 and TRBJ2-3; possibly TRBD2 for D (5 bases). Trimming took 4 bases from V and 5 from J, leaving 7 bases between them. The CDR3 is 12 residues long. Germline-derived CDR1 and CDR2 are MNHNS and SASEGT. The CDR3 is CASSVSGDTQYF. The CDR3 DNA follows: TGTGCCAGCAGTGTGAGCGGAGATACGCAGTATTTT.

The rearrangement links TRBV5-1 to TRBJ2-2, with 8 bases aligning to TRBD1. The germline gives CDR1 SGHRS, CDR2 YFSETQ. CDR3 length equals 14 residues. V shed 4 bases, J shed 4 bases, and the junction held 3 bases outside the gene matches. CDR3 amino acids: CASSTGQGTGELFF. For the CDR3, the DNA is TGCGCCAGCAGCACCGGACAGGGCACCGGGGAGCTGTTTTTT.

This clonotype came up many times. The CDR3 loop is CASSFSPQNSGNTIYF. The CDR3 coding sequence is TGTGCCAGCAGCTTCAGCCCACAGAACTCTGGAAACACCATATATTTT. The chain couples TRBV13 to TRBJ1-3; D is unresolved. V was shortened by 3 bases and J by 0 bases, with 12 bases between the two germline ends. Germline V CDR1 and CDR2: PRHDT, FYEKMQ (reference sequence). The CDR3 extends over 16 amino acids.

This clonotype was picked up many times. The chain recombines TRBV20-1 with TRBJ2-3; D is possibly TRBD1 (6 bases). Trimming pared 6 bases from V and 3 bases from J, leaving 25 bases between. This CDR3 has 17 residues. Per germline, CDR1 DFQATT and CDR2 SNEGSKA (reference sequence). The CDR3 sequence: CSAYRFNRAGGTDTQYF. The DNA for the CDR3 is TGCAGTGCCTACCGATTCAACAGGGCGGGCGGGACAGATACGCAGTATTTT.

This rearrangement joins TRBV29-1 to TRBJ2-3; TRBD2 agrees at 8 bases. Germline trimming cut 6 bases from V and 5 bases from J; bases unmatched to any gene: 10. Germline CDR1 and CDR2: SQVTM and ANQGSEA. This CDR3 contains 14 residues. CDR3 sequence (DNA): TGCAGCGTGGCTATGACTAGCGTGAGAGATACGCAGTATTTT. Translated: CSVAMTSVRDTQYF.

The table lists this clonotype with many counts. The chain joins TRBV29-1 to TRBJ2-3; 11 nucleotides line up with TRBD2. The ends lost 3 bases at V and 6 bases at J; junction bases unmatched: 2. CDR1 is SQVTM and CDR2 is ANQGSEA in the germline V gene. The CDR3 is made up of 13 amino acids. CDR3 nucleotide sequence: TGCAGCGTTGATCGGACTAGCGGGGATACGCAGTATTTT. This translates into CSVDRTSGDTQYF.